A single sample gave rise to the 15 T cell receptor beta chains below, sequenced in a study of CD8 T cells in ankylosing spondylitis. One entry per CDR3 protein results from TCRdb running MiXCR on the 5' RACE reads. This table has about 360,000 distinct CDR3 sequences, roughly 15% appearing once. Sequencing used blood, either unsorted or a sorted T cell fraction (not recorded which). The receptors derive from a male donor with ankylosing spondylitis or in good health (not recorded which).

This chain links TRBV3-1 with TRBJ2-1; D possibly matches TRBD1 or TRBD2 (6 bases each). The CDR3 is 16 residues long. Trimming removed 1 base at V and 6 bases at J, with 16 bases between. Germline V CDR1 and CDR2: LGHDT, YNNKEL (reference sequence). In DNA form, the CDR3 reads TGTGCCAGCAGCCAAGGGGGAGGCCCCAGGGGCAATGAGCAGTTCTTC. Translation: CASSQGGGPRGNEQFF.

This clonotype was seen a handful of times. The J gene is TRBJ2-7, the V gene TRBV3-1, with TRBD1 identical over 8 bases. Per germline, CDR1 LGHDT and CDR2 YNNKEL (reference sequence). The J segment lost 3 bases and the V segment lost 4 bases, leaving 8 bases of the junction unmatched. This CDR3 has 15 amino acids. The CDR3 protein is CASSPSGGPYYEQYF. The CDR3 coding sequence is TGTGCCAGCAGCCCTTCAGGGGGCCCCTACTACGAGCAGTACTTC.

This clonotype was seen only a few times. The chain links TRBV7-6 to TRBJ1-4; D remains unclear. CDR3 length: 13 amino acids. Trimming removed 5 bases at V and 4 bases at J, with 8 bases between. Per the germline V gene, CDR1 is SGHVS and CDR2 is FNYEAQ. The CDR3 region is CASSRNVNEKLFF. In DNA, the CDR3 is TGTGCCAGCAGCCGGAACGTTAATGAAAAACTGTTTTTT.

There are a few counts of this clonotype. The chain carries TRBV24-1 and TRBJ1-3; D unresolved. The CDR3 length is 13 residues. Germline V CDR1 and CDR2: KGHDR, SFDVKD. V was cut by 4 bases and J by 1 base, with 4 bases left in between. CDR3 protein: CATSEKSGNTIYF. The CDR3 coding sequence is TGTGCCACCAGTGAAAAATCTGGAAACACCATATATTTT.

The chain combines TRBV19 with TRBJ2-1; the D gene is possibly TRBD2 (5 bases). V was cut by 5 bases and J by 9 bases, with 20 bases left in between. Germline V lookup: CDR1 LNHDA, CDR2 SQIVND (reference sequence). CDR3 length: 15 amino acids. The CDR3 DNA reads TGTGCCAGTAGTTCCCCTAGGACCCTGAGCGGTGAGCAGTTCTTC. It specifies CASSSPRTLSGEQFF.

The chain couples TRBV5-1 to TRBJ1-1; D not certain. The CDR3 totals 14 residues. V was clipped by 0 bases and J by 6 bases, with 12 bases between them. Germline CDR1 SGHRS, CDR2 YFSETQ. The CDR3 loop reads CASSLDFTPSEAFF. CDR3 DNA sequence: TGCGCCAGCAGCTTGGATTTCACCCCGTCTGAAGCTTTCTTT.

The CDR3 bases are TGTGCCAGCTCGCCAAGAACTGACTATGGCTACACCTTC. It is translated as CASSPRTDYGYTF. The chain links TRBV18 to TRBJ1-2; D ambiguous. Germline loops: CDR1 KGHSH, CDR2 LQKENI. Trimming removed 6 bases from V and 3 bases from J, with 11 bases in between. The CDR3 loop spans 13 amino acids.

The chain combines TRBV27 with TRBJ2-7, with TRBD1 matching over 12 bases. Germline V gives CDR1 MNHEY, CDR2 SMNVEV (reference sequence). CDR3 length equals 16 residues. The junction had 10 bases not matched to a gene; V was cut back by 6 bases and J by 4 bases. This CDR3 reads CASRPSGGQGAYEQYF. CDR3 sequence (DNA): TGTGCCAGCAGACCCTCTGGGGGACAGGGGGCTTACGAGCAGTACTTC.

This chain connects TRBV4-1 to TRBJ1-4; no clear D gene. Per germline, CDR1 MGHRA and CDR2 YSYEKL. V was pared by 6 bases and J by 0 bases, with 11 bases between. The CDR3 is made up of 15 amino acids. As DNA, the CDR3 is TGCGCCAGCAGTGGGAAGACCTCAACTAATGAAAAACTGTTTTTT. Translation: CASSGKTSTNEKLFF.

This clonotype appeared many times. The J gene is TRBJ2-7, the V gene TRBV5-1; D not certain. The CDR3 sequence is 13 residues long. From germline, CDR1 is SGHRS and CDR2 YFSETQ. Trimming pared 3 bases from V and 4 bases from J, leaving 11 bases between. The CDR3 DNA follows: TGCGCCAGCAGCTCCGCCGGTGGTTACGAGCAGTACTTC. Its protein product is CASSSAGGYEQYF. Complete variable domain (other parts from reference TRBV5-1 and TRBJ2-7): KAGVTQTPRYLIKTRGQQVTLSCSPISGHRSVSWYQQTPGQGLQFLFEYFSETQRNKGNFPGRFSGRQFSNSRSEMNVSTLELGDSALYLCASSSAGGYEQYFGPGTRLTVT.

There are many counts of this clonotype. The chain employs TRBV29-1 and TRBJ2-5; TRBD1 agrees at 9 bases. Germline loops: CDR1 SQVTM, CDR2 ANQGSEA. V lost 4 bases and J lost 0; bases outside the gene matches: 6. This CDR3 has 15 residues. In DNA form, the CDR3 reads TGCAGCGTTGGACAGGGGGACACGTACCAAGAGACCCAGTACTTC. Encoded protein: CSVGQGDTYQETQYF.

This clonotype was picked up a small number of times. The gene calls are TRBV7-2 and TRBJ1-1, with D unresolved. The V end lost 1 base, the J end lost 7 bases, and 10 bases lay between the germline ends. The CDR3 has 13 amino acids. CDR1 and CDR2 (germline): SGHTA, FQGNSA. In nucleotides, the CDR3 is TGTGCCAGCAGCTTAGTCCGAGACGGTGAAGCTTTCTTT. It is translated as CASSLVRDGEAFF. The whole variable domain, remainder taken from reference TRBV7-2 and TRBJ1-1, is GAGVSQSPSNKVTEKGKDVELRCDPISGHTALYWYRQSLGQGLEFLIYFQGNSAPDKSGLPSDRFSAERTGGSVSTLTIQRTQQEDSAVYLCASSLVRDGEAFFGQGTRLTVV.

The rearrangement uses TRBV19 and TRBJ2-3; a possible D gene is TRBD2 (5 bases). CDR1 LNHDA and CDR2 SQIVND come from the germline V gene (reference sequence). The CDR3 contains 16 residues. V lost 5 bases, J lost 5 bases, and 20 bases lay in between. CDR3 in DNA: TGTGCCAGTAGTCCCAACAAAGGGCGCGGGTTAGATACGCAGTATTTT. The encoded protein is CASSPNKGRGLDTQYF. Drawing the rest from reference TRBV19 and TRBJ2-3, the complete variable domain is DGGITQSPKYLFRKEGQNVTLSCEQNLNHDAMYWYRQDPGQGLRLIYYSQIVNDFQKGDIAEGYSVSREKKESFPLTVTSAQKNPTAFYLCASSPNKGRGLDTQYFGPGTRLTVL.

The rearrangement links TRBV7-2 to TRBJ2-2; D is possibly TRBD2 (5 bases). Per germline, CDR1 SGHTA and CDR2 FQGNSA. The CDR3 totals 14 residues. V was trimmed by 4 bases and J by 7 bases, leaving 13 bases between them. In DNA, the CDR3 is TGTGCCAGCAGCTCCTCGTCGGGGTTCGGGGAGCTGTTTTTT. This sequence encodes CASSSSSGFGELFF.

The chain employs TRBV12-3 or TRBV12-4 and TRBJ2-1, with D unclear. This CDR3 comprises 15 residues. The V end lost 2 bases, the J end lost 4 bases, and 12 bases lay between the germline ends. CDR3 DNA sequence: TGTGCCAGCAGTTTACTGTCGCAGCTTTACAATGAGCAGTTCTTC. Residues: CASSLLSQLYNEQFF.